These T cell receptor beta chains were read from a single sample in a study of blood T cell repertoires in COVID-19. Clones were sequenced by immunoSEQ multiplex PCR, and TCRdb holds only the in-frame ones, with some missing. The table lists around 250,000 clones, about nine tenths of them singletons. Input material: peripheral blood. Receptor source: a woman aged 25-40 years with active or convalescent COVID-19. CDR3s include the opening cysteine and the closing phenylalanine or tryptophan. The order of the fields is CDR3 length, clone size, V gene, D gene, J gene, CDR3 protein, CDR3 DNA. The D gene is left open where the match is weak. Not every row has a clone size; where given, it reads once, few, many or a size class.

len: 15
abundance: NA
v_gene: TRBV6-5
d_gene: NA
j_gene: TRBJ2-7
CDR3aa: CASSYGQGIIYEQYF
CDR3nt: TGTGCCAGCAGTTACGGGCAGGGAATTATCTACGAGCAGTACTTC

len: 14
abundance: NA
v_gene: TRBV6-5
d_gene: NA
j_gene: TRBJ1-3
CDR3aa: CASSYGGLGDTIYF
CDR3nt: TGTGCCAGCAGTTACGGTGGGCTGGGCGACACCATATATTTT

len: 13
abundance: NA
v_gene: TRBV10-2
d_gene: TRBD2
j_gene: TRBJ2-5
CDR3aa: CASRSGVDETQYF
CDR3nt: TGCGCCAGCAGGAGCGGGGTAGATGAGACCCAGTACTTC

len: 14
abundance: NA
v_gene: TRBV27
d_gene: TRBD1
j_gene: TRBJ1-5
CDR3aa: CASSLWPGQIFQHF
CDR3nt: TGTGCCAGCAGTTTATGGCCGGGACAGATATTCCAGCATTTT

len: 16
abundance: NA
v_gene: TRBV5-8
d_gene: NA
j_gene: TRBJ2-2
CDR3aa: CASTPGWLGAGGELFF
CDR3nt: TGTGCCAGCACCCCGGGTTGGCTGGGGGCTGGCGGGGAGCTGTTTTTT

len: 14
abundance: NA
v_gene: TRBV9
d_gene: NA
j_gene: TRBJ1-3
CDR3aa: CASSRPGFGNTIYF
CDR3nt: TGTGCCAGCAGCCGACCGGGATTTGGAAACACCATATATTTT

len: 14
abundance: NA
v_gene: TRBV11-2
d_gene: TRBD2
j_gene: TRBJ2-3
CDR3aa: CASSPRGVRDTQYF
CDR3nt: TGTGCCAGCAGCCCACGGGGGGTCAGGGATACGCAGTATTTT

len: 14
abundance: NA
v_gene: TRBV29-1
d_gene: TRBD1
j_gene: TRBJ2-7
CDR3aa: CSVEVQGATYEQYF
CDR3nt: TGCAGCGTTGAGGTCCAGGGGGCTACCTACGAGCAGTACTTC

len: 15
abundance: NA
v_gene: TRBV29-1
d_gene: NA
j_gene: TRBJ2-7
CDR3aa: CSAPNPRLGLVEQYF
CDR3nt: TGCAGCGCTCCTAACCCCAGGTTGGGGCTTGTGGAGCAGTACTTC

len: 16
abundance: NA
v_gene: TRBV24-1
d_gene: TRBD1
j_gene: TRBJ2-1
CDR3aa: CATSDPGTDLLDEQFF
CDR3nt: TGTGCCACCAGTGACCCCGGGACAGACCTACTAGATGAGCAGTTCTTC

len: 17
abundance: few
v_gene: TRBV27
d_gene: TRBD1
j_gene: TRBJ1-4
CDR3aa: CASSSGLGTATNEKLFF
CDR3nt: TGTGCCAGCAGTTCGGGTCTTGGGACAGCTACAAATGAAAAACTGTTTTTT

len: 14
abundance: NA
v_gene: TRBV7-9
d_gene: NA
j_gene: TRBJ1-6
CDR3aa: CASSPGGYNSPLHF
CDR3nt: TGTGCCAGCAGCCCCGGGGGGTATAATTCACCCCTCCACTTT

len: 13
abundance: NA
v_gene: TRBV29-1
d_gene: NA
j_gene: TRBJ2-7
CDR3aa: CSAAGTSSCEQYF
CDR3nt: TGCAGCGCGGCCGGGACATCCTCCTGCGAGCAGTACTTC

len: 18
abundance: NA
v_gene: TRBV7-9
d_gene: NA
j_gene: TRBJ2-6
CDR3aa: CASRPTVTSFSGANVLTF
CDR3nt: TGTGCCAGCAGACCCACAGTTACCTCCTTTTCTGGGGCCAACGTCCTGACTTTC

len: 17
abundance: NA
v_gene: TRBV7-2
d_gene: NA
j_gene: TRBJ1-5
CDR3aa: CASSPRIRLWENQPQHF
CDR3nt: TGTGCCAGCAGCCCCCGTATAAGGTTATGGGAGAATCAGCCCCAGCATTTT

len: 18
abundance: NA
v_gene: TRBV11-2
d_gene: TRBD1
j_gene: TRBJ1-4
CDR3aa: CASTLRGAGGARDEKLFF
CDR3nt: TGTGCCAGCACCTTAAGGGGAGCAGGGGGTGCTCGGGATGAAAAACTGTTTTTT

len: 15
abundance: NA
v_gene: TRBV21-1
d_gene: NA
j_gene: TRBJ2-1
CDR3aa: CASSKERGGSHEQFF
CDR3nt: TGTGCCAGCAGCAAAGAGCGCGGGGGCTCGCATGAGCAGTTCTTC

len: 16
abundance: NA
v_gene: TRBV19
d_gene: TRBD1
j_gene: TRBJ1-2
CDR3aa: CASSRQGPPLAYGYTF
CDR3nt: TGTGCCAGTAGTCGACAGGGACCCCCCCTGGCCTATGGCTACACCTTC

len: 14
abundance: NA
v_gene: TRBV9
d_gene: NA
j_gene: TRBJ1-5
CDR3aa: CASSASSGNQPQHF
CDR3nt: TGTGCCAGCAGCGCTTCCAGCGGCAATCAGCCCCAGCATTTT

len: 16
abundance: NA
v_gene: TRBV13
d_gene: TRBD2
j_gene: TRBJ2-4
CDR3aa: CASSGGGLLAKNIQYF
CDR3nt: TGTGCCAGCAGCGGCGGGGGACTACTAGCCAAAAACATTCAGTACTTC

len: 15
abundance: once
v_gene: TRBV5-4
d_gene: NA
j_gene: TRBJ1-2
CDR3aa: CASSLGGAGRPGYTF
CDR3nt: TGTGCCAGCAGCTTGGGGGGGGCCGGGAGGCCTGGCTACACCTTC

len: 15
abundance: NA
v_gene: TRBV2
d_gene: NA
j_gene: TRBJ2-1
CDR3aa: CASSALEGSYNEQFF
CDR3nt: TGTGCCAGCAGTGCGCTAGAAGGCTCCTACAATGAGCAGTTCTTC

len: 12
abundance: NA
v_gene: TRBV30
d_gene: TRBD1
j_gene: TRBJ2-7
CDR3aa: CAWSGTGDEQYF
CDR3nt: TGTGCCTGGAGTGGGACAGGCGACGAGCAGTACTTC

len: 16
abundance: NA
v_gene: TRBV24-1
d_gene: TRBD1
j_gene: TRBJ2-3
CDR3aa: CATSDPGQGATDTQYF
CDR3nt: TGTGCCACCAGTGATCCGGGACAGGGGGCAACAGATACGCAGTATTTT

len: 15
abundance: NA
v_gene: TRBV7-2
d_gene: NA
j_gene: TRBJ1-3
CDR3aa: CASSASGASGNTIYF
CDR3nt: TGTGCCAGCAGCGCCTCAGGGGCCTCTGGAAACACCATATATTTT

len: 15
abundance: NA
v_gene: TRBV21-1
d_gene: NA
j_gene: TRBJ2-1
CDR3aa: CASSKRTGLRNEQFF
CDR3nt: TGTGCCAGCAGCAAAAGGACAGGGCTCCGGAATGAGCAGTTCTTC

len: 13
abundance: NA
v_gene: TRBV11-2
d_gene: NA
j_gene: TRBJ2-7
CDR3aa: CASSSSLRGEQYF
CDR3nt: TGTGCCAGCAGCTCCTCCCTTCGAGGCGAGCAGTACTTC

len: 14
abundance: NA
v_gene: TRBV7-9
d_gene: NA
j_gene: TRBJ2-3
CDR3aa: CASSPRSSTDTQYF
CDR3nt: TGTGCCAGCAGCCCGCGTTCCAGCACAGATACGCAGTATTTT

len: 13
abundance: NA
v_gene: TRBV6-2/TRBV6-3
d_gene: NA
j_gene: TRBJ1-5
CDR3aa: CASSKGPYQPQHF
CDR3nt: TGTGCCAGCAGTAAGGGGCCCTATCAGCCCCAGCATTTT

len: 12
abundance: NA
v_gene: TRBV6-5
d_gene: NA
j_gene: TRBJ1-2
CDR3aa: CATTRGDYGYTF
CDR3nt: TGTGCCACTACACGCGGGGACTATGGCTACACCTTC

len: 15
abundance: NA
v_gene: TRBV28
d_gene: TRBD1
j_gene: TRBJ2-4
CDR3aa: CASSSPTGGQNIQYF
CDR3nt: TGTGCCAGCAGTTCGCCCACAGGGGGCCAGAACATTCAGTACTTC

len: 12
abundance: NA
v_gene: TRBV5-8
d_gene: NA
j_gene: TRBJ2-1
CDR3aa: CASSLTENEQFF
CDR3nt: TGTGCCAGCAGCTTAACAGAAAATGAGCAGTTCTTC

len: 14
abundance: once
v_gene: TRBV7-2
d_gene: NA
j_gene: TRBJ2-1
CDR3aa: CASSPALGYNEQFF
CDR3nt: TGTGCCAGCAGCCCAGCCCTAGGCTACAATGAGCAGTTCTTC

len: 13
abundance: NA
v_gene: TRBV2
d_gene: NA
j_gene: TRBJ1-4
CDR3aa: CASTRATNEKLFF
CDR3nt: TGTGCCAGCACCAGGGCCACTAATGAAAAACTGTTTTTT

len: 14
abundance: NA
v_gene: TRBV15
d_gene: NA
j_gene: TRBJ1-1
CDR3aa: CATSRDAVTGEAFF
CDR3nt: TGTGCCACCAGCAGAGATGCTGTGACAGGTGAAGCTTTCTTT

len: 14
abundance: NA
v_gene: TRBV13
d_gene: NA
j_gene: TRBJ1-1
CDR3aa: CASRDTGWNTEAFF
CDR3nt: TGTGCCAGCAGGGATACAGGGTGGAACACTGAAGCTTTCTTT

len: 12
abundance: NA
v_gene: TRBV7-9
d_gene: NA
j_gene: TRBJ2-1
CDR3aa: CASSKDFNEQFF
CDR3nt: TGTGCCAGCAGCAAGGACTTTAATGAGCAGTTCTTC

len: 13
abundance: few
v_gene: TRBV3-1/TRBV3-2
d_gene: NA
j_gene: TRBJ1-2
CDR3aa: CASSQPQGYGYTF
CDR3nt: TGTGCCAGCAGCCAACCCCAGGGGTATGGCTACACCTTC

len: 12
abundance: NA
v_gene: TRBV5-4
d_gene: NA
j_gene: TRBJ1-1
CDR3aa: CASSLNFKYPFF
CDR3nt: TGTGCCAGCAGCTTGAACTTTAAATACCCTTTCTTT

len: 16
abundance: NA
v_gene: TRBV7-2
d_gene: TRBD1
j_gene: TRBJ2-3
CDR3aa: CASSSPRDRVSDAQYF
CDR3nt: TGTGCCAGCAGCTCACCGCGGGACAGGGTTTCAGATGCGCAGTATTTT

len: 14
abundance: NA
v_gene: TRBV5-4
d_gene: NA
j_gene: TRBJ1-1
CDR3aa: CASRVDSSNTEAFF
CDR3nt: TGTGCCAGCAGAGTTGACAGTAGTAACACTGAAGCTTTCTTT

len: 13
abundance: once
v_gene: TRBV9
d_gene: TRBD1
j_gene: TRBJ1-2
CDR3aa: CASSARQGYGYTF
CDR3nt: TGTGCCAGCAGCGCCCGACAGGGCTATGGCTACACCTTC

len: 16
abundance: NA
v_gene: TRBV6-5
d_gene: TRBD1
j_gene: TRBJ1-1
CDR3aa: CASSYPHTGTGADWVF
CDR3nt: TGTGCCAGCAGTTACCCACATACAGGGACAGGGGCCGACTGGGTCTTT

len: 11
abundance: few
v_gene: TRBV10-1
d_gene: NA
j_gene: TRBJ2-7
CDR3aa: CASHYRNEQYF
CDR3nt: TGCGCCTCTCACTATCGGAACGAGCAGTACTTC

len: 16
abundance: NA
v_gene: TRBV9
d_gene: TRBD2
j_gene: TRBJ2-4
CDR3aa: CASSELAGGPWNIQYF
CDR3nt: TGTGCCAGCAGCGAATTAGCGGGGGGGCCCTGGAACATTCAGTACTTC

len: 15
abundance: NA
v_gene: TRBV27
d_gene: NA
j_gene: TRBJ2-4
CDR3aa: CASSLSLGAGNIQYF
CDR3nt: TGTGCCAGCAGTTTATCGTTGGGGGCCGGGAACATTCAGTACTTC

len: 14
abundance: NA
v_gene: TRBV3-1/TRBV3-2
d_gene: TRBD2
j_gene: TRBJ2-5
CDR3aa: CASASGGLTETQYF
CDR3nt: TGTGCCAGCGCTAGCGGGGGGCTCACCGAGACCCAGTACTTC

len: 13
abundance: NA
v_gene: TRBV4-3
d_gene: NA
j_gene: TRBJ2-7
CDR3aa: CASSRHDTYEQYF
CDR3nt: TGCGCCAGCAGCCGCCATGACACGTACGAGCAGTACTTC

len: 19
abundance: NA
v_gene: TRBV3-1/TRBV3-2
d_gene: NA
j_gene: TRBJ2-6
CDR3aa: CASSQEGGTFSSGANVLTF
CDR3nt: TGTGCCAGCAGCCAAGAAGGAGGAACATTCTCCTCTGGGGCCAACGTCCTGACTTTC

len: 17
abundance: NA
v_gene: TRBV7-2
d_gene: NA
j_gene: TRBJ2-2
CDR3aa: CASSKIELLTNTGELFF
CDR3nt: TGTGCCAGCAGCAAAATCGAGCTCCTAACGAACACCGGGGAGCTGTTTTTT

len: 14
abundance: NA
v_gene: TRBV28
d_gene: NA
j_gene: TRBJ1-4
CDR3aa: CASRSGTRWEKLFF
CDR3nt: TGTGCCAGCAGATCCGGGACTCGGTGGGAAAAACTGTTTTTT

len: 13
abundance: NA
v_gene: TRBV25-1
d_gene: TRBD1
j_gene: TRBJ1-1
CDR3aa: CASRGTGGTEAFF
CDR3nt: TGTGCCAGCCGAGGGACAGGGGGCACTGAAGCTTTCTTT

len: 15
abundance: NA
v_gene: TRBV10-3
d_gene: TRBD1
j_gene: TRBJ2-2
CDR3aa: CAISPGQGGNGELFF
CDR3nt: TGTGCCATCAGCCCCGGACAGGGTGGTAACGGGGAGCTGTTTTTT